This T cell receptor beta chain was retrieved from a study of technical replicates of blood from a few donors. The CDR3 totals 15 residues. CDR1 is SGHTA, CDR2 FQGNSA, per germline. The V gene lost 6 bases and the J gene lost 2 bases, with 15 bases spanning the gap. Method: immunoSEQ multiplex PCR; TCRdb's copy keeps in-frame clones and lacks some. This sample has 65,000 to 80,000 clones, with over 95% found just once. Input material: T cells isolated from PBMCs. V usage is TRBV7-2 and J usage is TRBJ2-3; a weak D match, TRBD1 (6 bases). This TCR derives from a human donor in good health. This chain's CDR3 is CASRNQTGYTDTQYF. DNA for the CDR3: TGTGCCAGCAGAAACCAGACAGGTTACACAGATACGCAGTATTTT.